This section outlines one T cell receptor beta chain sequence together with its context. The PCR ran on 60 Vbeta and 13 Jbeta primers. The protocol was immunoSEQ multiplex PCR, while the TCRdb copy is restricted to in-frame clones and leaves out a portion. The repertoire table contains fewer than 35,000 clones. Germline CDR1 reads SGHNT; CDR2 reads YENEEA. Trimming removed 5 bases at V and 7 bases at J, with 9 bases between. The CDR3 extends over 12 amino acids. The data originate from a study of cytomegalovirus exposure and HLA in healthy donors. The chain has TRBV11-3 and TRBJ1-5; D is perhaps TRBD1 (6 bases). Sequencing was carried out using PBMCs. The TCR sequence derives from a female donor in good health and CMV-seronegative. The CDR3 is CASSLTGQPQHF. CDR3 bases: TGTGCCAGCAGCCTGACAGGCCAGCCCCAGCATTTT.